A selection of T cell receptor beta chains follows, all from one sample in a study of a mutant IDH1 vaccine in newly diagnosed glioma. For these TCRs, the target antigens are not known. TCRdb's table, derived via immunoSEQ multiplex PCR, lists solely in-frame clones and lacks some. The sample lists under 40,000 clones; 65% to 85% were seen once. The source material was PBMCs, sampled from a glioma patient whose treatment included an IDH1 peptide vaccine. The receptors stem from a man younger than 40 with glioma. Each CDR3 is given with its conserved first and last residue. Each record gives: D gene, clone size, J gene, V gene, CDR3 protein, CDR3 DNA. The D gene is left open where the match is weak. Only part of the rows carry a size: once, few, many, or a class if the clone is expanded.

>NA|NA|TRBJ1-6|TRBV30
CAWSVQLNNSPLHF
TGTGCCTGGAGTGTTCAGCTCAATAATTCACCCCTCCACTTT
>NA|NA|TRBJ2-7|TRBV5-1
CASSSTGYEQYF
TGCGCCAGCAGCTCCACAGGGTACGAGCAGTACTTC
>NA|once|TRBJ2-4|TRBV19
CASSISRGAKNIQYF
TGTGCCAGTAGTATAAGCAGGGGAGCCAAAAACATTCAGTACTTC
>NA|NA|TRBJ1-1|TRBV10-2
CASTLKGSTEAFF
TGCGCCAGCACTCTGAAGGGTAGTACTGAAGCTTTCTTT
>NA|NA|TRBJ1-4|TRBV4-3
CASSQDSGPNEKLFF
TGCGCCAGCAGCCAAGATTCAGGACCTAATGAAAAACTGTTTTTT
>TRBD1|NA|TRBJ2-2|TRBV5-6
CASSSWDSGETGELFF
TGTGCCAGCAGCTCCTGGGACAGCGGCGAGACCGGGGAGCTGTTTTTT
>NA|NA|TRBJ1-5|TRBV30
CAWRGPVDQPQHF
TGTGCCTGGAGGGGACCGGTGGATCAGCCCCAGCATTTT
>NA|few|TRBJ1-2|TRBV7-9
CASSQDGGYNYGYTF
TGTGCCAGCAGCCAAGATGGGGGTTATAACTATGGCTACACCTTC
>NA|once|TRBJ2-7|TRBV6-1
CASRAPAGRGYEQYF
TGTGCCAGCAGGGCCCCGGCGGGGAGAGGCTACGAGCAGTACTTC
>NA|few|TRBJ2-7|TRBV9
CASSVEPVPPFSYEQYF
TGTGCCAGCAGCGTAGAACCTGTCCCTCCATTCTCCTACGAGCAGTACTTC
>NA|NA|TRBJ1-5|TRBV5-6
CASSTQAASNQPQHF
TGTGCCAGCAGCACCCAGGCAGCTAGCAATCAGCCCCAGCATTTT
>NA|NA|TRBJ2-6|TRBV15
CATSAQSSGANVLTF
TGTGCCACCAGCGCCCAGAGCTCTGGGGCCAACGTCCTGACTTTC
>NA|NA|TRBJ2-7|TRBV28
CASSSLLGRGGEQYF
TGTGCCAGCAGTTCTCTCCTGGGACGAGGAGGCGAGCAGTACTTC
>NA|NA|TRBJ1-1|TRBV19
CASSIEDRLNTEAFF
TGTGCCAGTAGTATAGAAGACAGGTTGAACACTGAAGCTTTCTTT
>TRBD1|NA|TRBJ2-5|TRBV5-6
CASSSDRGETQYF
TGTGCCAGCAGCTCAGACAGGGGGGAGACCCAGTACTTC
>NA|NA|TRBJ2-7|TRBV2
CASSGRVSSYEQYF
TGTGCCAGCAGTGGGCGGGTTAGCTCCTACGAGCAGTACTTC
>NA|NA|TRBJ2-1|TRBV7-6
CASSSRLKSSYNEQFF
TGTGCCAGCAGCTCACGATTGAAGAGCTCCTACAATGAGCAGTTCTTC
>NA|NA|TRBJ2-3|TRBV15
CATSRDARVSDTQYF
TGTGCCACCAGCAGAGATGCCAGGGTTTCAGATACGCAGTATTTT
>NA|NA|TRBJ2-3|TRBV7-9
CASSLALATSTDTQYF
TGTGCCAGCAGCTTAGCCTTGGCTACTAGCACAGATACGCAGTATTTT
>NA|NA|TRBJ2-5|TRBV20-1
CSALEETQYF
TGCAGTGCCTTAGAAGAGACCCAGTACTTC
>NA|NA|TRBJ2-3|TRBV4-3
CASSQVGRDTQYF
TGCGCCAGCAGCCAAGTTGGGCGAGATACGCAGTATTTT
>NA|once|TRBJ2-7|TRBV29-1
CSAGTPYEQYF
TGCAGCGCCGGGACACCCTACGAGCAGTACTTC
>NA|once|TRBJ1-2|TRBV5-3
CARSLGQTAF
TGTGCCAGAAGCTTGGGACAGACAGCCTTC
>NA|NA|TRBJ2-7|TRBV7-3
CASSLSGPNEQYF
TGTGCCAGCAGCTTATCGGGGCCTAACGAGCAGTACTTC
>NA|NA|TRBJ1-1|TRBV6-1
CASTMNTEAFF
TGTGCCAGCACTATGAACACTGAAGCTTTCTTT
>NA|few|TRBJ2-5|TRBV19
CASARPDFQETQYF
TGTGCCAGCGCTCGGCCAGACTTCCAAGAGACCCAGTACTTC
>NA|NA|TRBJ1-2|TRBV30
CAWSVYRDLYGYTF
TGTGCCTGGAGTGTATACAGAGACCTCTATGGCTACACCTTC
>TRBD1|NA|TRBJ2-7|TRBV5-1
CASRGTVPYEQYF
TGCGCCAGCAGGGGGACAGTCCCCTACGAGCAGTACTTC
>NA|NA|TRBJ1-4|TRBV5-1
CASSLDTGTEKLFF
TGCGCCAGCAGCTTGGATACAGGGACCGAAAAACTGTTTTTT
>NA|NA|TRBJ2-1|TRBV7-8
CASSQALNEQFF
TGTGCCAGCAGCCAGGCCCTCAATGAGCAGTTCTTC
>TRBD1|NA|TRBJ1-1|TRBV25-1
CASSWGQGVTEAFF
TGTGCCAGCAGTTGGGGACAGGGTGTCACTGAAGCTTTCTTT
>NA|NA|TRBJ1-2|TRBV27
CASSFGTHYGYTF
TGTGCCAGCAGCTTCGGGACACACTATGGCTACACCTTC